One TCR beta chain is described in this entry. This clone's antigen is unknown. No much larger clonotype is one base removed from it; base qualities were not supplied. TCRbeta CDR3 regions were amplified from genomic DNA using the immunoSEQ Assay, a bias-controlled multiplex PCR. As for how the authors treated the data: The number of nucleated cells in each sample was estimated by amplification of reference gene primers within the assay. To quantify the absolute abundance of each unique TCRbeta CDR3 rearrangement, sequence reads were collapsed and filtered. For each sample, productive Simpson clonality was calculated as the square root of Simpson's diversity index across productive rearrangements. Here the immuneACCESS table is served through TCRdb, limited to in-frame sequences with V and J called. Missing clones are a known gap in these copies; in checked studies unresolved V genes cover under half, and the rest lacks a known reason. D and trimming come from the DNA, and the V and J calls and clone size come from that table. In this sample the table shows approximately 250,000 clones, around 90% of which occur a single time. Approximately 4% of the sample is held by the ten biggest clonotypes.

This entry is derived from a study of blood T cell repertoires in COVID-19 (dated by TCRdb to 2020 to 2022). As for the study more broadly: Collaborator samples came from the United States, Italy and Spain and covered acute and convalescent phases of COVID-19. The repertoires were made available in a free public database intended to serve as a resource for research on the immune response to SARS-CoV-2. Subjects who had been exposed to COVID-19, were actively infected with it, or had recovered from it provided the deeply sampled blood TCRbeta repertoires that made up the dataset. The prospective study material was composed of cDNA or gDNA derived from T cells, B-cell-depleted T cells, or PBMCs. Samples came from the ongoing ImmuneRACE study (first 160 participants) plus 1,254 subjects from 6 global collaborators. Where available, HLA class I and class II types were obtained from metadata supplied by the sample provider rather than from assay-based typing. The sample metadata nearly always contained a de-identified subject ID, COVID-19 status, age in years and sex. What the study reported, not specific to this receptor: How much clinical and demographic metadata was included differed by source and by participant, and the metadata was provided uncurated.

The germline V gene (reference sequence) sets CDR1 to MNHEY and CDR2 to SMNVEV. The CDR3 measures 16 amino acids from cysteine to phenylalanine. Only the CDR3 DNA stays, 48 bases, in frame from base 1. Cut back by 3 bases and 0 bases, the V and J ends lie 11 bases apart. Participants in the prospective study were enrolled through a virtual design, were aged roughly 18 to 100 years, and lived in approximately 25 United States geographic areas. To assign participants to cohorts, the prospective study relied on clinical history that participants themselves reported in a screening survey and a study questionnaire. In the prospective study, mobile phlebotomists collected whole blood, serum and a nasopharyngeal or oropharyngeal swab from each participant. Participants in the prospective study had the option to provide additional blood draws and questionnaires over an approximately 2-month period. Before DNA extraction, prospective study blood samples were shipped either frozen or at room temperature.

Recombination connected TRBV27 to TRBJ2-2; a tentative D match to TRBD1 spans 6 bases. Sequencing was done on a sample of PBMCs or T cells enriched from blood (not recorded which). This TCR came from a woman in her 30s with acute COVID-19. The DNA sequence reads TGTGCCAGCAGTTTTGTTGGGGGCTCGAACACCGGGGAGCTGTTTTTT. This translates into CASSFVGGSNTGELFF.